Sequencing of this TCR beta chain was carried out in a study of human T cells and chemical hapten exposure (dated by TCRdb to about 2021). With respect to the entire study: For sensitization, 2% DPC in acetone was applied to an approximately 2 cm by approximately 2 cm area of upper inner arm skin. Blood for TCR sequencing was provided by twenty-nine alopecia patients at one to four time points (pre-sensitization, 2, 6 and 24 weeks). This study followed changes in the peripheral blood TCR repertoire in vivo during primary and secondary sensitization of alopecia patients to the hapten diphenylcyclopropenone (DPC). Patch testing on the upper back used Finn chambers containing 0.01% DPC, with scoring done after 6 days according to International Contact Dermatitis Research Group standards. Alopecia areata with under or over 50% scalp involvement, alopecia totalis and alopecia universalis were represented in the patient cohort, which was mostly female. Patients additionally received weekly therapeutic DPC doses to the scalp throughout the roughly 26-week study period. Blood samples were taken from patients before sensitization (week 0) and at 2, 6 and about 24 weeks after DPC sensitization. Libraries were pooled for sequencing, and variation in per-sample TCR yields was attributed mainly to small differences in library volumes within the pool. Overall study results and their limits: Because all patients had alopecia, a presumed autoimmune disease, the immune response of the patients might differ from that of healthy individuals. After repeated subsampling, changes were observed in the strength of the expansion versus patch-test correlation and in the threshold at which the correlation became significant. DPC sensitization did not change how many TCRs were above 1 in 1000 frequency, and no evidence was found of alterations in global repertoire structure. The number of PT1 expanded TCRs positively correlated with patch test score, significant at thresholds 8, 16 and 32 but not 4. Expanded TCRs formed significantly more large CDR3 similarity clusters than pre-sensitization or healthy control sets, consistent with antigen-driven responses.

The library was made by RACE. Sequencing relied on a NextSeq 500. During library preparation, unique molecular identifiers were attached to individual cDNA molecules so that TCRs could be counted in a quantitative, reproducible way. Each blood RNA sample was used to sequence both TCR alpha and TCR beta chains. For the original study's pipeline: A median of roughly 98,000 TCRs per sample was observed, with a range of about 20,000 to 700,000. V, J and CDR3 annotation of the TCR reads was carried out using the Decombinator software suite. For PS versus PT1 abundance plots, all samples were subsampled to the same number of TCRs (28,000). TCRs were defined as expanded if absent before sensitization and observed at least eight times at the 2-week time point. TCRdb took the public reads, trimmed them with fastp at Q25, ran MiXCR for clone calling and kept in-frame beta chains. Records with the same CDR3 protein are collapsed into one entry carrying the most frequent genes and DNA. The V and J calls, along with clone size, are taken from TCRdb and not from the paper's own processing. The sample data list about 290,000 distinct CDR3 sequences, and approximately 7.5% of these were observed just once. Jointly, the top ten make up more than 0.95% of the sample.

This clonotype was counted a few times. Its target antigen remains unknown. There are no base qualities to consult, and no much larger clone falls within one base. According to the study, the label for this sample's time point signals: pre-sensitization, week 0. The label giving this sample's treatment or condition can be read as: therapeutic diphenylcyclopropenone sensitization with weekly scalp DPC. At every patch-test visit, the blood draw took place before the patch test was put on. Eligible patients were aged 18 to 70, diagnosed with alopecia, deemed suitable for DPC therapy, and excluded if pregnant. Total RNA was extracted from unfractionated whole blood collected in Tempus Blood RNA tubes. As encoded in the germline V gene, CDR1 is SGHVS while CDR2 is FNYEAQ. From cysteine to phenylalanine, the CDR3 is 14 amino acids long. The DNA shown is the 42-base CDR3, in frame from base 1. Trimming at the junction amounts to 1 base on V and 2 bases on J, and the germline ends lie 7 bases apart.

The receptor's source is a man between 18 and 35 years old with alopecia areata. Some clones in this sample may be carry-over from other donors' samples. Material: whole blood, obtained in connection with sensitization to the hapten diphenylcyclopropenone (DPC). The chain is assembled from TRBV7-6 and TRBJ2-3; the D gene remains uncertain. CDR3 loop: CASSLDADTDTQYF. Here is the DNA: TGTGCCAGCAGCTTAGACGCAGACACAGATACGCAGTATTTT.